A selection of T cell receptor beta chains follows, all from one sample in a study of blood T cell repertoires in COVID-19. Profiling relied on immunoSEQ multiplex PCR, and the TCRdb table lists in-frame clones only, not all of them. Counted here are 150,000 to 200,000 clones, around 76% occurring once; the ten biggest clones make up about a sixth. Source material: PBMCs or T cells enriched from blood (not recorded which). These receptors all stem from a woman between 45 and 60 years old with acute COVID-19. Each CDR3 is given with its conserved first and last residue. Fields, in order: D gene, V gene, clone size, J gene, CDR3 protein, CDR3 DNA. The D gene is left open where the match is weak. Expanded clones get a size class; other rows say once, few or many, or leave the size out.

D: .; V: TRBV2; size: few; J: TRBJ1-5; CDR3: CASSEDRGNQPQHF; DNA: TGTGCCAGCAGTGAAGACAGGGGCAATCAGCCCCAGCATTTT
D: .; V: TRBV5-1; size: .; J: TRBJ1-6; CDR3: CASSLGGDNSPLHF; DNA: TGCGCCAGCAGCCTCGGCGGGGATAATTCACCCCTCCACTTT
D: .; V: TRBV18; size: .; J: TRBJ1-3; CDR3: CASSPPVASGNTIYF; DNA: TGTGCCAGCTCACCCCCGGTTGCCTCTGGAAACACCATATATTTT
D: .; V: TRBV14; size: .; J: TRBJ1-2; CDR3: CASSQDLGLLYGYTF; DNA: TGTGCCAGCAGCCAAGATCTTGGGCTCCTTTATGGCTACACCTTC
D: TRBD1; V: TRBV19; size: .; J: TRBJ2-5; CDR3: CASSTDRGFEETQYF; DNA: TGTGCCAGTAGTACAGACAGGGGGTTTGAAGAGACCCAGTACTTC
D: .; V: TRBV20-1; size: .; J: TRBJ2-1; CDR3: CSASPDAPRRNEQFF; DNA: TGCAGTGCTAGTCCGGACGCCCCGAGGAGGAATGAGCAGTTCTTC
D: TRBD2; V: TRBV7-3; size: .; J: TRBJ2-2; CDR3: CASSSSGGTGELFF; DNA: TGTGCCAGCAGCTCAAGCGGGGGCACCGGGGAGCTGTTTTTT
D: TRBD1; V: TRBV7-9; size: .; J: TRBJ2-5; CDR3: CASSPGQGARETQYF; DNA: TGTGCCAGCAGCCCGGGACAGGGGGCGAGAGAGACCCAGTACTTC
D: .; V: TRBV7-8; size: .; J: TRBJ1-1; CDR3: CASSLGAWPGAFF; DNA: TGTGCCAGCAGCTTAGGGGCGTGGCCAGGAGCTTTCTTT
D: .; V: TRBV10-3; size: .; J: TRBJ2-1; CDR3: CAISEGQELDNEQFF; DNA: TGTGCCATCAGTGAAGGACAAGAGTTGGACAATGAGCAGTTCTTC
D: .; V: TRBV6-1; size: medium-sized; J: TRBJ1-1; CDR3: CASSERQAQNTEAFF; DNA: TGTGCCAGCAGTGAGCGACAGGCTCAGAACACTGAAGCTTTCTTT
D: TRBD1; V: TRBV20-1; size: .; J: TRBJ1-2; CDR3: CSASRQGESLYGYTF; DNA: TGCAGTGCTAGTAGACAGGGGGAGAGTCTGTATGGCTACACCTTC
D: .; V: TRBV9; size: .; J: TRBJ1-3; CDR3: CASSASSSGNTIYF; DNA: TGTGCCAGCAGCGCGAGCTCCTCTGGAAACACCATATATTTT
D: TRBD2; V: TRBV30; size: .; J: TRBJ2-3; CDR3: CAGRGSGGAHTQYF; DNA: TGTGCCGGTCGGGGGAGCGGGGGGGCCCATACGCAGTATTTT
D: TRBD2; V: TRBV3-1/TRBV3-2; size: .; J: TRBJ2-1; CDR3: CASSQPTPAGEGYEQFF; DNA: TGTGCCAGCAGCCAACCCACCCCAGCGGGGGAAGGGTATGAGCAGTTCTTC
D: TRBD1; V: TRBV7-9; size: .; J: TRBJ2-4; CDR3: CASSFGTVYIQYF; DNA: TGTGCCAGCAGCTTCGGGACAGTTTACATTCAGTACTTC
D: TRBD2; V: TRBV6-4; size: .; J: TRBJ2-3; CDR3: CASSLEGTRTDTQYF; DNA: TGTGCCAGCAGTTTGGAGGGGACTAGAACAGATACGCAGTATTTT
D: .; V: TRBV5-1; size: .; J: TRBJ2-3; CDR3: CASSSGITDTQYF; DNA: TGCGCCAGCAGCTCCGGGATAACAGATACGCAGTATTTT
D: .; V: TRBV6-5; size: .; J: TRBJ1-1; CDR3: CASSLYTETEAFF; DNA: TGTGCCAGCAGTTTATACACAGAAACTGAAGCTTTCTTT
D: .; V: TRBV7-9; size: few; J: TRBJ1-3; CDR3: CASSSVRESGNTIYF; DNA: TGTGCCAGCAGCTCTGTCCGGGAATCTGGAAACACCATATATTTT